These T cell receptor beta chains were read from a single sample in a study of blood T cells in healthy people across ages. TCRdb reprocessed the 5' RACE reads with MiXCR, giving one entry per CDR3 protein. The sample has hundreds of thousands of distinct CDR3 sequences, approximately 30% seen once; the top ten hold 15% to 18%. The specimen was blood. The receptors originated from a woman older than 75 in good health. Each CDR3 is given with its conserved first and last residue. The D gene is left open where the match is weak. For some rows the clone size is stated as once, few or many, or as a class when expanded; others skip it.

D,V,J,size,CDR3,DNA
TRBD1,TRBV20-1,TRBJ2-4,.,CSARAKRGPVAKNIQYF,TGCAGTGCTAGAGCGAAAAGGGGGCCGGTCGCCAAAAACATTCAGTACTTC
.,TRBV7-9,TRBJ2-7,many,CASSLGTVSYEQYF,TGTGCCAGCAGCTTAGGGACAGTTTCCTACGAGCAGTACTTC
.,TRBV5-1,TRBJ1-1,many,CASGSAADGNSEAFF,TGCGCCAGCGGCTCCGCGGCCGACGGGAACTCTGAAGCTTTCTTT
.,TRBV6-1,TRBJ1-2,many,CASTRDFSYGYTF,TGTGCCAGCACCCGGGACTTCAGCTATGGCTACACCTTC
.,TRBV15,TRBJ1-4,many,CATSRGMDSSREKLFF,TGTGCCACCAGCAGAGGAATGGACAGCTCCAGAGAAAAACTGTTTTTT
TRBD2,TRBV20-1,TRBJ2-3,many,CSARGGKPGLASADTQYF,TGCAGTGCTAGAGGGGGTAAGCCGGGACTAGCGTCCGCAGATACGCAGTATTTT
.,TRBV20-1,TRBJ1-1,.,CSARRGENTEAFF,TGCAGTGCTAGGAGGGGGGAGAACACTGAAGCTTTCTTT
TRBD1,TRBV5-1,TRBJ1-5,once,CASSPGTDCQPQHF,TGCGCCAGCAGTCCCGGGACAGATTGTCAGCCCCAGCATTTT
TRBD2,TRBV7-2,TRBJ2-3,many,CASSLAIGLAGGPRTDTQYF,TGTGCCAGCAGCTTAGCAATTGGACTAGCGGGGGGGCCCCGCACAGATACGCAGTATTTT
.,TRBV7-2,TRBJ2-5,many,CASSLPRGRYNEQYF,TGTGCCAGCAGCTTACCCCGGGGGAGATACAATGAGCAGTACTTC
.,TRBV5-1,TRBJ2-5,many,CASSPYLLQETQYF,TGCGCCAGCAGTCCTTACCTGTTGCAAGAGACCCAGTACTTC
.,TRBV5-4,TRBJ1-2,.,CASSWDGSDYGYTF,TGTGCCAGCAGCTGGGACGGTTCGGACTATGGCTACACCTTC
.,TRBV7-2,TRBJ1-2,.,CASSLRAGADYGYTF,TGTGCCAGCAGCTTACGGGCAGGAGCAGACTATGGCTACACCTTC
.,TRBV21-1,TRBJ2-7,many,CASSKGAPQSYEQYF,TGTGCCAGCAGCAAAGGGGCACCTCAAAGCTACGAGCAGTACTTC
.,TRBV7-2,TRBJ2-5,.,CASSARAAPGVETQYF,TGTGCCAGCAGCGCACGGGCGGCCCCAGGGGTTGAGACCCAGTACTTC
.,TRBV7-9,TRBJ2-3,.,CASSLSGYTDTQYF,TGTGCCAGCAGCTTGAGCGGCTACACAGATACGCAGTATTTT
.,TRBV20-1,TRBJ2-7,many,CSAGPLVGGLYEQYF,TGCAGTGCCGGCCCGCTGGTCGGCGGGCTCTACGAGCAGTACTTC
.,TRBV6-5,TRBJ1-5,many,CASSYSTGGSNQPQHF,TGTGCCAGCAGTTACTCGACGGGAGGAAGCAATCAGCCCCAGCATTTT
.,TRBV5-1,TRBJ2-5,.,CASSLVGAHEQYF,TGCGCCAGCAGCTTGGTCGGGGCCCATGAGCAGTACTTC
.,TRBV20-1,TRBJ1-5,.,CSARGQGREPQHF,TGCAGTGCCAGGGGTCAGGGGCGCGAGCCCCAGCATTTT
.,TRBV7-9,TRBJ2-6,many,CASSITAAGAGANVLTF,TGTGCCAGCAGCATCACAGCTGCAGGGGCTGGGGCCAACGTCCTGACTTTC
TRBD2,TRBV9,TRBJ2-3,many,CASSWTSGGADTQYF,TGTGCCAGCAGCTGGACTAGCGGGGGGGCGGATACGCAGTATTTT
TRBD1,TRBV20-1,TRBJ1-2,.,CSASPVGGNYGYTF,TGCAGTGCTAGTCCTGTAGGGGGCAACTATGGCTACACCTTC
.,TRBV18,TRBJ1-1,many,CASSPGRNTEAFF,TGTGCCAGCTCACCGGGACGGAACACTGAAGCTTTCTTT